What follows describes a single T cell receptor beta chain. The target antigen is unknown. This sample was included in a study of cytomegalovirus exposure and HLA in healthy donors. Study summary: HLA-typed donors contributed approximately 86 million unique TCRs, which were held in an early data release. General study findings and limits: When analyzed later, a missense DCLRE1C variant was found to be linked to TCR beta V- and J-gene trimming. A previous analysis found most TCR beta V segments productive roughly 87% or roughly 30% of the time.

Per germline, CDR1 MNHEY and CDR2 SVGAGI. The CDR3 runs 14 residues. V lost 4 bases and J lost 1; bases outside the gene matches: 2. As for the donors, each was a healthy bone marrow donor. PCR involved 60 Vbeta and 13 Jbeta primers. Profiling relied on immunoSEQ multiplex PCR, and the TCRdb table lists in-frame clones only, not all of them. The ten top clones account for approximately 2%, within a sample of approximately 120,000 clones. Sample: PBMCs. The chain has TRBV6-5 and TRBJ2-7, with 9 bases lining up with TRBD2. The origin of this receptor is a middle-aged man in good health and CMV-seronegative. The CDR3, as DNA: TGTGCCAGCAGTTTTAGCGGGAGTTCCTACGAGCAGTACTTC. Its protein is CASSFSGSSYEQYF.